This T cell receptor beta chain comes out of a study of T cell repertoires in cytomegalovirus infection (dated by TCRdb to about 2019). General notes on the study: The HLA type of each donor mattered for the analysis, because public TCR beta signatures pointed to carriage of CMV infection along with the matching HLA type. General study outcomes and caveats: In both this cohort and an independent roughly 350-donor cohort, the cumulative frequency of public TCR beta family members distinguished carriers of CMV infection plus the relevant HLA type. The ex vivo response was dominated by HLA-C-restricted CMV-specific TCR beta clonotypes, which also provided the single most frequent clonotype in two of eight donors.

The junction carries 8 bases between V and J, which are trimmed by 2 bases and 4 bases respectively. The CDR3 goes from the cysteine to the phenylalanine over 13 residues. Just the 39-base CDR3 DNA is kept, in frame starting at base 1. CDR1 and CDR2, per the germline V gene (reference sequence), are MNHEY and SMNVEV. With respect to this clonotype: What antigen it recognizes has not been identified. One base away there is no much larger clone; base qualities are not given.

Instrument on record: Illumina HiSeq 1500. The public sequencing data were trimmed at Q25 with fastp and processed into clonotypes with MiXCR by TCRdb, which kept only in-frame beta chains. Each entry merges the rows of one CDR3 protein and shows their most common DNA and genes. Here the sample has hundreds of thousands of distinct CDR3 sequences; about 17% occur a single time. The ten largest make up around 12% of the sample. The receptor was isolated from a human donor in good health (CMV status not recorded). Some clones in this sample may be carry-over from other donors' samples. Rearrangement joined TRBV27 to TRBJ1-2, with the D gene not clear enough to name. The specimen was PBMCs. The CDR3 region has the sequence CASSLQGFYGYTF. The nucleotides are TGTGCCAGCAGTTTACAAGGGTTCTATGGCTACACCTTC.